What follows describes a single T cell receptor beta chain. As yet, its antigen is unknown. Germline CDR1 reads SQVTM; CDR2 reads ANQGSEA. The length of the CDR3 is 14 residues. Trimming cost V 1 base and J 4 bases; bases outside gene matches: 5. Assay version v3.0 of immunoSEQ was used, and it was run at survey level. Sequenced by immunoSEQ multiplex PCR; TCRdb stores in-frame clones only, minus some. The table includes about 22,000 clones, approximately 80% detected once. This sample is drawn from a study of long-term antiretroviral therapy in people with HIV. Study-wide results and caveats: Controls exceeded HIV repertoires in CDR3 length range. Patients on ART gained diversity, which nonetheless stayed below transplant donor controls. Clones that had undergone expansion before ART dominated the repertoire at all time points.

This receptor was taken from a man aged 35 to 55 with HIV. The starting material was unsorted PBMCs, obtained 1.6 years after starting antiretroviral therapy. The V gene is TRBV29-1, the J gene TRBJ2-3; 7 bases align to TRBD1. The CDR3 DNA follows: TGCAGCGTTGAAGGAGGGCAGGGGGCAGATACGCAGTATTTT. Translated: CSVEGGQGADTQYF.